The sequence of this TCR beta chain was determined in a study of CD8 T cells in ankylosing spondylitis. Quantitative 5'-RACE was performed with molecular barcodes, and it yielded the TCR beta libraries. TCRdb redid the calling of the 5' RACE reads with MiXCR, one entry per CDR3 protein. The sample shows fewer than 400,000 distinct CDR3 sequences, less than 9.5% of them seen only once. Whole-study results and caveats: Several highly homologous variants formed a TCR beta motif that appeared characteristic of ankylosing spondylitis blood.

This clonotype was seen ten or more times. Its antigen is not known. The CDR3 spans 15 residues. V gave up 5 bases and J gave up 7 bases; unmatched junction bases: 9. CDR1 and CDR2 (germline): DFQATT, SNEGSKA (reference sequence). J is TRBJ2-7 and V is TRBV20-1; 15 bases map to TRBD2. This TCR derives from a male donor with ankylosing spondylitis. The sequencing sample was made of blood, either unsorted or a sorted T cell fraction (not recorded which). The CDR3 is CSASGLAGGAREQYF. The DNA for the CDR3 is TGCAGTGCTTCCGGACTAGCGGGAGGGGCGAGGGAGCAGTACTTC.